The text below deals with one TCR beta chain. Its antigen remains unidentified. This sample was included in a study of CD8+CD57+ T cells in acquired aplastic anemia. Study at large: Sorted CD4+ and CD8+ cell DNA averaged about 3.5 ug. Researchers reported that healthy donors averaged about 9.8 million reads for CD4+ cells.

Broader study findings: Both patients and controls carried the same twenty-nine CD8+ CDR3 sequences. Significant differences in CD8+ Simpson's diversity were not observed between patients and controls.

V was shortened by 0 bases and J by 6 bases, with 11 bases between the two germline ends. CDR1 ENHRY and CDR2 SYGVKD come from the germline V gene. The CDR3 covers 14 residues. Genomic DNA acted as the template from which TCR beta VDJ combination and CDR3 sequence profiling were carried out. TCRdb recomputed calls from the reads with MiXCR, one row per CDR3 protein. The profile shows some 64,000 distinct CDR3 sequences, about 50% of them singletons. The V call is TRBV10-3, the J call TRBJ1-2; no definite D call. The sample taken for sequencing was sorted CD4+, CD8+, or CD8+CD57+ T cells (not recorded which) from PBMCs. This TCR was sampled from a human donor in good health, serving as a control. CDR3 protein: CAISESWGSHGYTF. The CDR3 DNA sequence: TGTGCCATCAGTGAGTCCTGGGGATCCCATGGCTACACCTTC.